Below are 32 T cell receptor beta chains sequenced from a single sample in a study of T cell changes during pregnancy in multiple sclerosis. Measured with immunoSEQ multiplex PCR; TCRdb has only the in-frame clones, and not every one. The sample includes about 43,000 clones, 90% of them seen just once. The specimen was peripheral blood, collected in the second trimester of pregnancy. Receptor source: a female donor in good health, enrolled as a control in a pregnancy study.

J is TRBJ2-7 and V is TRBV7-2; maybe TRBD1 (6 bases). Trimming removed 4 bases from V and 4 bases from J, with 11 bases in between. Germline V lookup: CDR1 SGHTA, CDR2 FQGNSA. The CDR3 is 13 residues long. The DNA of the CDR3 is TGTGCCAGCAGCTCCCAAGGGGGTTACGAGCAGTACTTC. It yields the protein CASSSQGGYEQYF.

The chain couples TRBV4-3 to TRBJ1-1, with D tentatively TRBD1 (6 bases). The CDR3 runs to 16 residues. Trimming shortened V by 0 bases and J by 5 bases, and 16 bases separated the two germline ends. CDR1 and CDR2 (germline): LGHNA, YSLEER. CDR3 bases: TGCGCCAGCAGCCAAGACGGATCAGGGGCTGGAACTGAAGCTTTCTTT. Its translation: CASSQDGSGAGTEAFF.

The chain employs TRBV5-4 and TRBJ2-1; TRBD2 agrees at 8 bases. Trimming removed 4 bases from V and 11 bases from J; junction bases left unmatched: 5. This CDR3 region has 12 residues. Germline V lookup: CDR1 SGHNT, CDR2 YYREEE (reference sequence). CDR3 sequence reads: CASSLDSGKQFF. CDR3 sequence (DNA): TGTGCCAGCAGCCTGGATAGCGGGAAGCAGTTCTTC.

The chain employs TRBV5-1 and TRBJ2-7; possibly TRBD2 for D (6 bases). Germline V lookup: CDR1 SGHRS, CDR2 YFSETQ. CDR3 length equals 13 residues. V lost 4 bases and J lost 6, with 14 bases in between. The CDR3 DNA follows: TGCGCCAGCAGCCCTGGAGGGCTGGGCGAGCAGTACTTC. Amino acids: CASSPGGLGEQYF.

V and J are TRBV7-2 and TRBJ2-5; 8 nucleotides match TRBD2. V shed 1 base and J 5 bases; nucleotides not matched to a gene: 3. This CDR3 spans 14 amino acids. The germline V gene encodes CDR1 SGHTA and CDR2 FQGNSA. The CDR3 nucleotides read TGTGCCAGCAGCTTAGGCGGGGGGCCTGAGACCCAGTACTTC. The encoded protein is CASSLGGGPETQYF.

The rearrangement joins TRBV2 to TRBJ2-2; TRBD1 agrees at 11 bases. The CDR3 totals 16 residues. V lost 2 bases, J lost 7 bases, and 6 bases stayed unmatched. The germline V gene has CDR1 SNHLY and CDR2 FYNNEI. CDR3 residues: CASSERTGGKGGELFF. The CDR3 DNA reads TGTGCCAGCAGTGAAAGGACAGGGGGCAAAGGCGGGGAGCTGTTTTTT.

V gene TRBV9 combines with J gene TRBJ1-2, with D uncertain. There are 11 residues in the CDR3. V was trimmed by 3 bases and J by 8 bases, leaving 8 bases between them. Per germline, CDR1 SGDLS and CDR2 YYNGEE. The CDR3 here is CASSGPEGYTF. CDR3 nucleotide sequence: TGTGCCAGCAGCGGTCCTGAGGGCTACACCTTC.

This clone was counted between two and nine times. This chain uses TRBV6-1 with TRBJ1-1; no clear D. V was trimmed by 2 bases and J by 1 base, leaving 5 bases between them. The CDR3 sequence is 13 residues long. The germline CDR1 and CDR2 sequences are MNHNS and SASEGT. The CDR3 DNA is TGTGCCAGCAGTGAATCCAGGAACACTGAAGCTTTCTTT. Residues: CASSESRNTEAFF.

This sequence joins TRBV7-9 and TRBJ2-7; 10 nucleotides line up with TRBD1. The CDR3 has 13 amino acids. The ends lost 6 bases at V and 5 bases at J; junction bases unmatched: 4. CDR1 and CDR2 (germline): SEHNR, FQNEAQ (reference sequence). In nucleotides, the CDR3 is TGTGCCAGCAGTTGGGGACAGGGGAACGAGCAGTACTTC. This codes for CASSWGQGNEQYF.

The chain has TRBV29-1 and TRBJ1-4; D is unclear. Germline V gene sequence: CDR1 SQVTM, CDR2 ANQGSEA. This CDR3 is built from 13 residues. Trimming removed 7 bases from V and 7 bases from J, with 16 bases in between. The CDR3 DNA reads TGCAGCGCGAACGGCTGGGAGGGTGAAAAACTGTTTTTT. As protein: CSANGWEGEKLFF.

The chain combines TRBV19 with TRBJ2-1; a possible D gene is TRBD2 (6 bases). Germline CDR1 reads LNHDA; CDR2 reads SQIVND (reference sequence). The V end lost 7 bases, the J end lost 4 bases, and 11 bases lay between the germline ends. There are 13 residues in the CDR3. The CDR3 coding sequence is TGTGCCAGTAATCCGGGAGTATACAATGAGCAGTTCTTC. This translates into CASNPGVYNEQFF.

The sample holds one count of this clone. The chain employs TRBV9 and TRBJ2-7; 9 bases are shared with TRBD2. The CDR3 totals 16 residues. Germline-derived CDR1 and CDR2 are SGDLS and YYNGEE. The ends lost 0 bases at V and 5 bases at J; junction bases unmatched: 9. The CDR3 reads CASSVGHLAGIHEQYF. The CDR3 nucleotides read TGTGCCAGCAGCGTAGGTCATCTAGCGGGAATACACGAGCAGTACTTC.

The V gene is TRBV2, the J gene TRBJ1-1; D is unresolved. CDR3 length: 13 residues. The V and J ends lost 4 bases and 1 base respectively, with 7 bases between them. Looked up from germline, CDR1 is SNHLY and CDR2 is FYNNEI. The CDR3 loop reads CASSAGKNTEAFF. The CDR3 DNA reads TGTGCCAGCAGTGCCGGGAAGAACACTGAAGCTTTCTTT.

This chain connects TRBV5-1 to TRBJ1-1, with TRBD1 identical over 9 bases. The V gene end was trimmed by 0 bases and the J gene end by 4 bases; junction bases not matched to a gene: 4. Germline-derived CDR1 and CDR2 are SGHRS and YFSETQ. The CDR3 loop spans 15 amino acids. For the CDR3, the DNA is TGCGCCAGCAGCTTGGCGGGACAGGGTCTCACTGAAGCTTTCTTT. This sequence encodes CASSLAGQGLTEAFF.

CDR3 sequence reads: CASSVIPGLGEVLGQADTQYF. CDR3 coding DNA: TGTGCCAGCAGTGTCATCCCCGGCCTCGGGGAGGTATTGGGACAGGCAGATACGCAGTATTTT. This chain connects TRBV2 to TRBJ2-3; 8 bases fit TRBD1. The V gene end was trimmed by 4 bases and the J gene end by 4 bases; junction bases not matched to a gene: 25. The V gene's germline CDR1 is SNHLY and CDR2 FYNNEI. The CDR3 covers 21 residues.

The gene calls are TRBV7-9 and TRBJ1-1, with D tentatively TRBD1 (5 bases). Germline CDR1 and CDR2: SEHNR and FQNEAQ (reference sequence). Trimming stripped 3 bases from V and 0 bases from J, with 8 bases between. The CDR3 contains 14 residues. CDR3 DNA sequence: TGTGCCAGCAGCTTGGGACTGATGAACACTGAAGCTTTCTTT. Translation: CASSLGLMNTEAFF.

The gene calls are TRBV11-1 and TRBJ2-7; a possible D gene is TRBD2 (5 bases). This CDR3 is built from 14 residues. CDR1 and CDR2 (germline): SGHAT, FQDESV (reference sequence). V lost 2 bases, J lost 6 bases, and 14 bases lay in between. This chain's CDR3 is CASSLIGIPGEQYF. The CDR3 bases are TGTGCCAGCAGCTTAATCGGGATCCCGGGCGAGCAGTACTTC. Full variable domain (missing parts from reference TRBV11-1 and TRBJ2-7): EAEVAQSPRYKITEKSQAVAFWCDPISGHATLYWYRQILGQGPELLVQFQDESVVDDSQLPKDRFSAERLKGVDSTLKIQPAELGDSAMYLCASSLIGIPGEQYFGPGTRLTVT.

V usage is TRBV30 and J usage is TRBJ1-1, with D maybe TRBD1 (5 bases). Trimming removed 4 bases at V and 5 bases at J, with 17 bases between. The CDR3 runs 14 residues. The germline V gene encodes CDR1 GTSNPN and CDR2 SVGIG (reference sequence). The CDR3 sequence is CAWTPDRVGTEAFF. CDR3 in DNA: TGTGCCTGGACCCCCGACAGAGTCGGGACTGAAGCTTTCTTT.

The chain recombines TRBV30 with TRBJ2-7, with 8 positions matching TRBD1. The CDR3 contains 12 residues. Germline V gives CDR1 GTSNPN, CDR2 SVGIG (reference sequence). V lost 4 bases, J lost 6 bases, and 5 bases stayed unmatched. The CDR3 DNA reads TGTGCCTGGACCCCAGGGGGCCCCGAGCAGTACTTC. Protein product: CAWTPGGPEQYF.

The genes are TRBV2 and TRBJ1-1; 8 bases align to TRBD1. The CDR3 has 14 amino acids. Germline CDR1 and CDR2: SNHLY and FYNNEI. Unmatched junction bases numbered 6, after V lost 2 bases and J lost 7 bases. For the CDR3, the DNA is TGTGCCAGCAGTGAAATGACAGGGGCGATTGAAGCTTTCTTT. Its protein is CASSEMTGAIEAFF.

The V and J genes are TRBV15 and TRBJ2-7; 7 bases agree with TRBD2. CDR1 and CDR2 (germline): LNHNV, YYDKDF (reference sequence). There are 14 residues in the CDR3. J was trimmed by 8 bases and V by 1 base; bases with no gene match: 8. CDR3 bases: TGTGCCACCAGCAGAGCTCCTGGGGGGGTTAAGCAGTACTTC. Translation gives CATSRAPGGVKQYF.

Here the CDR3 DNA reads TGTGCCAGCAGCTTAGACATTAATGAAAAACTGTTTTTT. It is translated as CASSLDINEKLFF. The chain joins TRBV7-2 to TRBJ1-4; D unclear. This CDR3 contains 13 residues. Trimming left V 1 base short and J 4 bases short, with 4 bases between. Looked up from germline, CDR1 is SGHTA and CDR2 is FQGNSA.

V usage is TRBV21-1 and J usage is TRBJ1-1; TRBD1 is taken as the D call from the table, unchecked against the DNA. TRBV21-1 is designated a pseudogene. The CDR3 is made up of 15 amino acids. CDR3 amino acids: CANLGTGDPGTEAFF. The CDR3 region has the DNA TGTGCCAACCTAGGGACAGGGGATCCAGGCACTGAAGCTTTCTTT.

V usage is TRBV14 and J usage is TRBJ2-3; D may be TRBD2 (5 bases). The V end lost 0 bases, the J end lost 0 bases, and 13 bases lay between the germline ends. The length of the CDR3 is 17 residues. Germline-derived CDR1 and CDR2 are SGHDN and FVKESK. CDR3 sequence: CASSQDSAGTSTDTQYF. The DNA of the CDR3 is TGTGCCAGCAGCCAAGATAGCGCAGGAACTAGCACAGATACGCAGTATTTT. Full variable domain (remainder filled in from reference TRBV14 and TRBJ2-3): EAGVTQFPSHSVIEKGQTVTLRCDPISGHDNLYWYRRVMGKEIKFLLHFVKESKQDESGMPNNRFLAERTGGTYSTLKVQPAELEDSGVYFCASSQDSAGTSTDTQYFGPGTRLTVL.

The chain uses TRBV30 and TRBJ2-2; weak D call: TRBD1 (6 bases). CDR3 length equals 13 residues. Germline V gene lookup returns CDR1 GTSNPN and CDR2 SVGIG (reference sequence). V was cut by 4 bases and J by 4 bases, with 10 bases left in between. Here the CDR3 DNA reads TGTGCCTGGACAGGGGATGTCACCGGGGAGCTGTTTTTT. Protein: CAWTGDVTGELFF.

The CDR3 sequence: CASSSRQGMGSNSPLHF. The CDR3 DNA reads TGTGCCAGCAGTTCCCGACAGGGGATGGGTAGTAATTCACCCCTCCACTTT. The chain recombines TRBV28 with TRBJ1-6, with 8 bases lining up with TRBD1. The V and J ends lost 4 bases and 6 bases, in that order; junction bases with no gene match: 11. This CDR3 contains 17 residues. Germline V gene sequence: CDR1 MDHEN, CDR2 SYDVKM.

The CDR3 is CASSRLDSGGNEQFF. The DNA for the CDR3 is TGTGCCAGCTCACGCCTTGATTCGGGGGGGAATGAGCAGTTCTTC. V usage is TRBV18 and J usage is TRBJ2-1; 8 nucleotides line up with TRBD2. The CDR3 loop spans 15 amino acids. The germline CDR1 and CDR2 sequences are KGHSH and LQKENI. Losses at the gene ends were 4 bases for V and 7 bases for J; bases not matched to a gene: 9.

The CDR3 nucleotides are TGCAGCGTGGGTGACTACCGCACTGAAGCTTTCTTT. It specifies CSVGDYRTEAFF. The chain couples TRBV29-1 to TRBJ1-1; D unclear. With 6 bases removed from V and 4 bases from J, the gap between germline ends came to 12 bases. This CDR3 has 12 amino acids. The germline gives CDR1 SQVTM, CDR2 ANQGSEA.

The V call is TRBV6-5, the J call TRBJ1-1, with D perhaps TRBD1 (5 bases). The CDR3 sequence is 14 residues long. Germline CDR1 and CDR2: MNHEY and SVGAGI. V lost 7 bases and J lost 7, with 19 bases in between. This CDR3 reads CASTAGGKRGEAFF. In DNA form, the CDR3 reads TGTGCCAGCACCGCCGGGGGTAAGCGGGGTGAAGCTTTCTTT.

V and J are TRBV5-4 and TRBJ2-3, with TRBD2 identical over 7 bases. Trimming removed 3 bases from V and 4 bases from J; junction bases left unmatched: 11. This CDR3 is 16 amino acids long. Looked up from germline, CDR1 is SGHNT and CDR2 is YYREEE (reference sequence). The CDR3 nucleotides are TGTGCCAGCAGCTCGATTGGCGCGGGGGTAGCAGATACGCAGTATTTT. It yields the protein CASSSIGAGVADTQYF.

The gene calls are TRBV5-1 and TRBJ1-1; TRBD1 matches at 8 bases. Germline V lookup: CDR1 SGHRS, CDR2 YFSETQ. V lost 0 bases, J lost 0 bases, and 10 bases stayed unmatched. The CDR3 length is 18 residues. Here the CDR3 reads CASSLVPGTGPMNTEAFF. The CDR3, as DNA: TGCGCCAGCAGCTTGGTCCCCGGGACAGGTCCGATGAACACTGAAGCTTTCTTT.

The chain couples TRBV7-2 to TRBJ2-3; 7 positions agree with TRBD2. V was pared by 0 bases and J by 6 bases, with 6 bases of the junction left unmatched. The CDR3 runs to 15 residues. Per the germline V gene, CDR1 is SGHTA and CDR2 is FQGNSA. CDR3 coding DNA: TGTGCCAGCAGCTTAGCCGCGGGGGTCCGGGATACGCAGTATTTT. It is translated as CASSLAAGVRDTQYF.